Described below is a single T cell receptor (beta chain) sequence and its context. This record belongs to a study of cytomegalovirus exposure and HLA in healthy donors. The PCR contained 60 Vbeta and 13 Jbeta primers. Using immunoSEQ multiplex PCR, the repertoire was profiled, and TCRdb retains in-frame clones only, with some absent. Altogether 130,000 to 150,000 clones are present, approximately 79% being singletons, with the ten largest covering about 0.91%. Per germline, CDR1 SNHLY and CDR2 FYNNEI. The V and J ends lost 6 bases and 5 bases respectively, with 13 bases between them. CDR3 length equals 13 residues.

The TCR comes from a man in his late teens or twenties in good health and CMV-seronegative. Sequenced material: PBMCs. The V and J genes are TRBV2 and TRBJ2-5; TRBD2 might be the D (5 bases). The chain's CDR3 is CASSREGRETQYF. The CDR3 DNA is TGTGCCAGCAGCCGGGAAGGTCGGGAGACCCAGTACTTC.